The TCR beta chain under discussion was sequenced for a study of response to subunit inactivated influenza vaccine. Study-wide results and caveats: Each seasonal influenza vaccination, the authors suggested, recruits few new T cells.

TCRdb called the RT-PCR reads again in MiXCR, with one record for every CDR3 protein. The data show about 160,000 distinct CDR3 sequences, 11% seen once. Details on this clonotype: What it recognizes is unknown.

The source is a middle-aged man who received an inactivated influenza vaccine. The specimen comprised non-naive T cells sorted from PBMCs, sampled 45 days after vaccination.

The CDR3 spells CASRQGSTGNTIYF. Written as DNA, the CDR3 is TGTGCCAGCAGACAGGGGTCGACTGGAAACACCATATATTTT. V usage is TRBV28 and J usage is TRBJ1-3, with 7 nucleotides matching TRBD1. The germline CDR1 and CDR2 sequences are MDHEN and SYDVKM. The junction had 4 bases not matched to a gene; V was cut back by 6 bases and J by 2 bases. The CDR3 is 14 amino acids.